The 32 T cell receptor beta chains below were found in one sample sequenced in a study of identical twins listed by TCRdb under 2016. Library creation used 5' RACE. TCRdb shows the sequencer as Illumina HiSeq 2000. TCRdb reprocessed the public reads (quality trimming at Q25 with fastp, clone calling with MiXCR) and kept in-frame beta chains. Rows merge per CDR3 protein into single entries with the most common DNA and genes. The sample table lists a few hundred thousand distinct CDR3 sequences, approximately 8.3% of them with a count of one. Jointly, the top ten make up roughly 3.1% of the sample. These same records also appear under a second study, on yellow fever vaccine responses in identical twins.

Input material: CD8+ T cells sorted from blood. Source of these receptors: a woman under 30 in good health.

This clonotype was recorded many times. This chain uses TRBV6-2 or TRBV6-3 with TRBJ2-3; no firm D call. Trimming took 8 bases from V and 2 from J, leaving 17 bases between them. The CDR3 extends over 15 amino acids. Germline CDR1 reads MNHEY; CDR2 reads SVGEGT. The CDR3 here is CASSLKVLATDTQYF. CDR3 coding DNA: TGTGCCAGCTCGCTGAAGGTCCTCGCCACAGATACGCAGTATTTT.

In its sample, this clonotype was seen a few times. V is TRBV20-1 and J is TRBJ2-7, with D possibly being TRBD2 (5 bases). Germline V gene lookup returns CDR1 DFQATT and CDR2 SNEGSKA (reference sequence). Trimming pared 0 bases from V and 0 bases from J, leaving 12 bases between. CDR3 length equals 15 residues. CDR3: CSARDLGRASYEQYF. Here the CDR3 DNA reads TGCAGTGCTAGAGATCTGGGGAGAGCCTCCTACGAGCAGTACTTC.

This clonotype showed up just a few times. The rearrangement links TRBV27 to TRBJ2-3; 8 positions match TRBD2. CDR3 size: 15 residues. The germline V gene encodes CDR1 MNHEY and CDR2 SMNVEV (reference sequence). With V trimmed by 7 bases and J by 3 bases, 9 bases remained unmatched. The CDR3 sequence: CASNLPGLETDTQYF. CDR3 DNA: TGTGCCAGCAACTTACCGGGACTAGAGACAGATACGCAGTATTTT.

This clonotype has at least ten counts. This chain uses TRBV20-1 with TRBJ2-2; 10 bases align to TRBD2. V was clipped by 6 bases and J by 5 bases; unmatched bases: 9. CDR3 length equals 15 residues. CDR1 and CDR2 from the germline V gene are DFQATT and SNEGSKA (reference sequence). The CDR3 bases are TGCAGTGCCACCCTAGCGGGAGCGCCGACCGGGGAGCTGTTTTTT. Amino acid sequence: CSATLAGAPTGELFF.

The chain couples TRBV9 to TRBJ2-7; D gene unclear. The CDR3 is 14 residues long. Per the germline V gene, CDR1 is SGDLS and CDR2 is YYNGEE. V lost 4 bases and J lost 2, with 13 bases in between. CDR3: CASSQSPSAYEQYF. In nucleotides, the CDR3 is TGTGCCAGCAGCCAAAGCCCCTCCGCCTACGAGCAGTACTTC.

The chain links TRBV6-2 or TRBV6-3 to TRBJ2-2, with 11 nucleotides matching TRBD2. Germline CDR1 MNHEY, CDR2 SVGEGT. The CDR3 sequence is 20 residues long. After removal of 0 bases from V and 5 bases from J, the junction contained 14 bases not matched to a gene. The CDR3 nucleotides are TGTGCCAGCAGTTACTCGTCCCTAGCGGGGGGCCCACTTGGGACCGGGGAGCTGTTTTTT. Amino acids: CASSYSSLAGGPLGTGELFF.

The J gene is TRBJ1-6, the V gene TRBV14, with D unclear. Trimming took 4 bases from V and 10 from J, leaving 11 bases between them. The CDR3 covers 13 residues. Germline V lookup: CDR1 SGHDN, CDR2 FVKESK. CDR3 in amino acids: CASSPEVYSPLHF. In DNA, the CDR3 is TGTGCCAGCAGCCCGGAGGTATACTCACCCCTCCACTTT.

At least ten counts were recorded for this clonotype. The chain links TRBV3-1 to TRBJ2-2; D is undetermined. The germline V and J ends were trimmed by 7 bases and 2 bases, with 8 bases remaining between them. In germline, CDR1 is LGHDT, CDR2 YNNKEL (reference sequence). The CDR3 spans 13 residues. Written as DNA, the CDR3 is TGTGCCAGCACCCCAGCAAACACCGGGGAGCTGTTTTTT. Protein sequence: CASTPANTGELFF.

This clonotype was seen more than once but under ten times. The J gene is TRBJ2-1, the V gene TRBV27; possible D gene TRBD2, 7 bases. The germline V and J ends were trimmed by 9 bases and 8 bases, with 17 bases remaining between them. This CDR3 has 13 amino acids. Germline V gene data show CDR1 as MNHEY and CDR2 as SMNVEV (reference sequence). The chain's CDR3 is CASEGGAEDEQFF. The CDR3 nucleotides read TGTGCCAGTGAGGGGGGGGCAGAGGATGAGCAGTTCTTC.

The V and J genes are TRBV10-3 and TRBJ1-2, with TRBD1 matching over 8 bases. CDR1 and CDR2 (germline): ENHRY, SYGVKD. The CDR3 extends over 14 amino acids. V trimming: 3 bases; J trimming: 5 bases; junction bases outside the gene matches: 5. This chain's CDR3 is CAISDPDRVYGYTF. The CDR3 DNA reads as TGTGCCATCAGTGATCCGGACAGGGTGTATGGCTACACCTTC.

This clonotype was detected ten times or more. In nucleotides, the CDR3 is TGTGCCAGCAGTTCTCAGGGGGGAAACACTGAAGCTTTCTTT. This sequence encodes CASSSQGGNTEAFF. The chain couples TRBV27 to TRBJ1-1, with 7 bases fitting TRBD1. CDR1 is MNHEY and CDR2 is SMNVEV in the germline V gene (reference sequence). Unmatched junction bases numbered 4, after V lost 4 bases and J lost 2 bases. The CDR3 runs 14 residues.

The rearrangement links TRBV27 to TRBJ1-5; D unresolved. The V end lost 5 bases, the J end lost 6 bases, and 14 bases lay between the germline ends. This CDR3 has 14 residues. Germline CDR1 reads MNHEY; CDR2 reads SMNVEV (reference sequence). This chain's CDR3 is CASSPLSPGQPQHF. The CDR3 region has the DNA TGTGCCAGCAGTCCTCTCTCCCCCGGTCAGCCCCAGCATTTT.

This clonotype has only a few counts. The chain is built from TRBV6-4 and TRBJ2-2; D possibly corresponds to TRBD1 (5 bases). The CDR3 totals 15 residues. The germline V and J ends were trimmed by 2 bases and 3 bases, with 10 bases remaining between them. Per the germline V gene, CDR1 is MRHNA and CDR2 is SNTAGT. The CDR3 DNA reads as TGTGCCAGCAGTGACAGGGAAGGGGACACCGGGGAGCTGTTTTTT. It yields the protein CASSDREGDTGELFF.

The CDR3 sequence: CASSPKRTGSYEQYF. CDR3 coding DNA: TGTGCCAGCTCCCCGAAGAGGACGGGGTCCTACGAGCAGTACTTC. The rearrangement uses TRBV7-9 and TRBJ2-7, with TRBD2 as a possible D gene (5 bases). Trimming removed 8 bases at V and 1 base at J, with 18 bases between. CDR1 is SEHNR, CDR2 FQNEAQ, per germline (reference sequence). The CDR3 runs 15 residues.

In its sample, this clonotype was seen many times. One end of the junction is discordant with germline, which a read error may explain. The chain has TRBV12-3 or TRBV12-4 and TRBJ2-7, with D possibly matching TRBD2 (5 bases). The CDR3 covers 11 residues. CDR3 bases: TGTGCCAGCAGCTTAGCGAACGAGCAGTACTTC. It is translated as CASSLANEQYF.

V is TRBV14 and J is TRBJ2-2; 7 bases are shared with TRBD1. Germline loops: CDR1 SGHDN, CDR2 FVKESK. V trimming: 6 bases; J trimming: 2 bases; junction bases outside the gene matches: 6. The CDR3 runs 15 residues. The CDR3 loop is CASRPTGFNTGELFF. DNA of the CDR3: TGTGCCAGCAGACCGACAGGGTTTAACACCGGGGAGCTGTTTTTT.

Ten or more counts support this clonotype. V is TRBV29-1 and J is TRBJ2-3; 7 bases match TRBD1. Germline V gene data show CDR1 as SQVTM and CDR2 as ANQGSEA. The CDR3 covers 15 residues. The junction had 7 bases not matched to a gene; V was cut back by 0 bases and J by 4 bases. CDR3 sequence reads: CSVEDQGVMSDTQYF. Written as DNA, the CDR3 is TGCAGCGTTGAAGATCAGGGGGTGATGTCAGATACGCAGTATTTT.

This clonotype was picked up many times. The V call is TRBV10-3, the J call TRBJ2-3; 8 nucleotides agree with TRBD2. CDR3 size: 15 residues. V shed 6 bases and J 5 bases; nucleotides not matched to a gene: 10. Germline CDR1 is ENHRY and CDR2 is SYGVKD. CDR3 amino acids: CAISLADRGGDTQYF. The CDR3 coding sequence is TGTGCCATCAGCCTGGCCGATCGGGGGGGAGATACGCAGTATTTT.

This clonotype has just a few counts. The chain combines TRBV29-1 with TRBJ2-7; tentatively, D is TRBD2 (5 bases). CDR1 is SQVTM, CDR2 ANQGSEA, per germline. The CDR3 loop spans 14 amino acids. V was clipped by 6 bases and J by 0 bases, with 15 bases between them. The CDR3 reads CSVAGGFNSYEQYF. CDR3 coding DNA: TGCAGCGTCGCAGGAGGATTCAACTCCTACGAGCAGTACTTC.

A note on this clonotype: Possible read error: a much larger clone is one base away. The rearrangement joins TRBV29-1 to TRBJ2-7, with D hard to call. Germline lookup yields CDR1 SQVTM and CDR2 ANQGSEA. There are 14 residues in the CDR3. This CDR3 reads CSVVSGDSMYELYF. CDR3 nucleotides: TGCAGCGTTGTTTCCGGTGATAGCATGTACGAGCTGTACTTC.

The rearrangement uses TRBV12-3 or TRBV12-4 and TRBJ2-1; perhaps D is TRBD1 or TRBD2 (5 bases each). There are 13 residues in the CDR3. The V gene lost 7 bases and the J gene lost 8 bases, with 15 bases spanning the gap. The CDR3 region is CASTTGPMDEQFF. The DNA of the CDR3 is TGTGCCAGCACCACGGGGCCAATGGATGAGCAGTTCTTC.

This clonotype was counted a few times. This chain joins TRBV11-2 and TRBJ2-7; D may be TRBD1 (5 bases). The germline V gene has CDR1 SGHAT and CDR2 FQNNGV. V was trimmed by 1 base and J by 2 bases, leaving 6 bases between them. The CDR3 is 13 residues long. CDR3 loop: CASSLVRAYEQYF. The CDR3, as DNA: TGTGCCAGCAGCTTAGTCAGGGCCTACGAGCAGTACTTC. The complete variable domain, with remaining parts taken from reference TRBV11-2 and TRBJ2-7, reads EAGVAQSPRYKIIEKRQSVAFWCNPISGHATLYWYQQILGQGPKLLIQFQNNGVVDDSQLPKDRFSAERLKGVDSTLKIQPAKLEDSAVYLCASSLVRAYEQYFGPGTRLTVT.

The chain is built from TRBV2 and TRBJ2-3; tentative D call: TRBD2 (5 bases). This CDR3 comprises 16 residues. V was shortened by 6 bases and J by 3 bases, with 19 bases between the two germline ends. The germline V gene encodes CDR1 SNHLY and CDR2 FYNNEI. CDR3 sequence (DNA): TGTGCCAGCAGGGGTGATACTAGTCAGCGTACAGATACGCAGTATTTT. As protein: CASRGDTSQRTDTQYF.

This clonotype was seen at least ten times. The V gene is TRBV7-2, the J gene TRBJ2-1; 10 bases are a match to TRBD1. The V gene's germline CDR1 is SGHTA and CDR2 FQGNSA. The CDR3 extends over 17 amino acids. V was pared by 5 bases and J by 8 bases, with 15 bases of the junction left unmatched. In nucleotides, the CDR3 is TGTGCCAGCAGCGAACGATTACGGACAGGGGGTTTTGATGAGCAGTTCTTC. It codes for CASSERLRTGGFDEQFF.

The chain joins TRBV7-8 to TRBJ2-1, with 8 positions matching TRBD1. The CDR3 has 15 residues. V dropped 4 bases and J dropped 3; count of bases not matched to a gene: 5. The germline V gene has CDR1 SGHVS and CDR2 FQNEAQ. The CDR3 region has the DNA TGTGCCAGCAGCTCCCCAGGGGGCGTCTACAATGAGCAGTTCTTC. Its translation is CASSSPGGVYNEQFF.

With regard to this clonotype: A junction boundary mismatches the germline segment, possibly from a read error. The chain uses TRBV7-7 and TRBJ2-5; possible D gene TRBD1, 6 bases. The CDR3 contains 15 residues. CDR1 is SSHAT and CDR2 is FNYEAQ in the germline V gene (reference sequence). CDR3 nucleotide sequence: TGTGCTAGCAGCTTAGCAACAGGGCCACAAGAGACCCAGTACTTC. This codes for CASSLATGPQETQYF.

This clonotype was detected many times. The chain recombines TRBV10-3 with TRBJ2-5; TRBD2 aligns across 7 bases. From germline, CDR1 is ENHRY and CDR2 SYGVKD. The CDR3 runs 15 residues. V was pared by 4 bases and J by 2 bases, with 7 bases of the junction left unmatched. The CDR3 region has the DNA TGTGCCATCAGTGCGACGGGGGGTACACAAGAGACCCAGTACTTC. It encodes CAISATGGTQETQYF.

This clonotype was observed a handful of times. The DNA of the CDR3 is TGTGCCAGCAGGGACCCTACAGGATCCTACGAGCAGTACTTC. Its translation is CASRDPTGSYEQYF. The chain carries TRBV6-1 and TRBJ2-7; D is possibly TRBD1 (5 bases). Trimming cost V 6 bases and J 1 base, with 13 bases left between them. Germline CDR1 reads MNHNS; CDR2 reads SASEGT. The CDR3 runs 14 residues.

The chain employs TRBV6-4 and TRBJ2-1; 8 bases align to TRBD1. With 2 bases clipped from V and 3 bases from J, the junction kept 3 bases outside the gene matches. Germline V gene lookup returns CDR1 MRHNA and CDR2 SNTAGT. This CDR3 contains 15 residues. The DNA of the CDR3 is TGTGCCAGCAGTGACACACAGGGGGGCTACAATGAGCAGTTCTTC. Amino acid sequence: CASSDTQGGYNEQFF.

About this clonotype itself: One junction end disagrees with the germline gene, perhaps due to a read error. J is TRBJ2-2 and V is TRBV5-1, with D possibly matching TRBD1 (5 bases). In germline, CDR1 is SGHRS, CDR2 YFSETQ. The CDR3 sequence is 14 residues long. CDR3 sequence reads: CANSLGQNTGELFF. DNA for the CDR3: TGCGCCAACAGCTTGGGGCAGAACACCGGGGAGCTGTTTTTT.

The rearrangement links TRBV5-6 to TRBJ2-3; D could derive from TRBD1 or TRBD2 (5 bases each). Germline V lookup: CDR1 SGHDT, CDR2 YYEEEE. This CDR3 region has 15 residues. V lost 5 bases and J lost 0, with 13 bases in between. The CDR3 nucleotides read TGTGCCAGCAGAGGCTTGGGGGAAAGCACAGATACGCAGTATTTT. It translates to CASRGLGESTDTQYF.

This clonotype was counted at least ten times. The chain is built from TRBV5-1 and TRBJ2-7; either TRBD1 or TRBD2 may fit D (6 bases each). Germline CDR1 SGHRS, CDR2 YFSETQ. This CDR3 contains 14 residues. Trimming removed 0 bases at V and 2 bases at J, with 9 bases between. CDR3 sequence (DNA): TGCGCCAGCAGCTTGGAGGGGGGTGCCTACGAGCAGTACTTC. Protein: CASSLEGGAYEQYF.